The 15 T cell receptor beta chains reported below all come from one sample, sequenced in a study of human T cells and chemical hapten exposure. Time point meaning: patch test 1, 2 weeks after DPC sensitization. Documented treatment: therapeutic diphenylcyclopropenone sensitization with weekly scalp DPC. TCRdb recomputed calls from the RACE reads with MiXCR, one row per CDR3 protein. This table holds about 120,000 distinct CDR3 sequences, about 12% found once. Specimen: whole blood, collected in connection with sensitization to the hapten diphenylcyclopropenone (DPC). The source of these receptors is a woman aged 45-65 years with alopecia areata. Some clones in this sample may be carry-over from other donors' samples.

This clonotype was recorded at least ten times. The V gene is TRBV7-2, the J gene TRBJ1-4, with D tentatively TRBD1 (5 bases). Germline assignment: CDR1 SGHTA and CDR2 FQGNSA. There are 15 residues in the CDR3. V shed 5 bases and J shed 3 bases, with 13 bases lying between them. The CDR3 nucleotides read TGTGCCAGCAGCCCCGGGACGGTCCCTAATGAAAAACTGTTTTTT. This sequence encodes CASSPGTVPNEKLFF.

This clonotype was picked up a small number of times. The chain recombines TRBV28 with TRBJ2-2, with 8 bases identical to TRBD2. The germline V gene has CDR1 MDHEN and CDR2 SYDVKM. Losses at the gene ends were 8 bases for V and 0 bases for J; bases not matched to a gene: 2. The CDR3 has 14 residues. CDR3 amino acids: CASVSGANTGELFF. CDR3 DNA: TGTGCCAGCGTTAGCGGGGCGAACACCGGGGAGCTGTTTTTT.

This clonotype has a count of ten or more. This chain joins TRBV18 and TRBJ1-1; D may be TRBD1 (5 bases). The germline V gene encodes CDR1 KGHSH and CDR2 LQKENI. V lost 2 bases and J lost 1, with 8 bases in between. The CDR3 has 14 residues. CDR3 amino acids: CASSPTQGNTEAFF. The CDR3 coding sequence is TGTGCCAGCTCACCAACCCAGGGGAACACTGAAGCTTTCTTT.

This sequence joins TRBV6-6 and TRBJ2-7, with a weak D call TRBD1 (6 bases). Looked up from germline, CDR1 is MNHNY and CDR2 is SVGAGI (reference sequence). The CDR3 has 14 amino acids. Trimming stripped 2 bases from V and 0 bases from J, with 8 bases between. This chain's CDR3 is CASSYGQFSYEQYF. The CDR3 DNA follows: TGTGCCAGCAGTTACGGACAGTTCTCCTACGAGCAGTACTTC.

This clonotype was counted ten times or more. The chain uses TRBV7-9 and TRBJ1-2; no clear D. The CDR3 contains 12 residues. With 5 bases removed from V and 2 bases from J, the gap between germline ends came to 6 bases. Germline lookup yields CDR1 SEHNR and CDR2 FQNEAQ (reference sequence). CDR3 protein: CASSPENYGYTF. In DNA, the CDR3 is TGTGCCAGCAGCCCTGAGAACTATGGCTACACCTTC.

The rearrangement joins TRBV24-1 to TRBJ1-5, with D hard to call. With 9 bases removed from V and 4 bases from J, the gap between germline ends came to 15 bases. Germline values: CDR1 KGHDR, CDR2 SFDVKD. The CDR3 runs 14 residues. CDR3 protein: CATESSDLNQPQHF. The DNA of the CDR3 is TGTGCCACCGAGTCGAGCGATCTGAATCAGCCCCAGCATTTT.

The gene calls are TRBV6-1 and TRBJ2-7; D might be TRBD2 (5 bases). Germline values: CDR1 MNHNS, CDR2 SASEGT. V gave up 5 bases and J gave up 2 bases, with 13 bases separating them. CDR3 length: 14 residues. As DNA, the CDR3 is TGTGCCAGCAGTCCAAGGACTGGGACCTACGAGCAGTACTTC. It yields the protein CASSPRTGTYEQYF.

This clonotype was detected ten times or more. Here the CDR3 reads CASSQGPLAGGRNTGELFF. The CDR3 nucleotides read TGTGCCAGCAGCCAAGGTCCCCTAGCGGGAGGGCGGAACACCGGGGAGCTGTTTTTT. V gene TRBV14 combines with J gene TRBJ2-2, with 12 bases fitting TRBD2. Unmatched junction bases numbered 7, after V lost 1 base and J lost 1 base. This CDR3 has 19 residues. Germline values: CDR1 SGHDN, CDR2 FVKESK.

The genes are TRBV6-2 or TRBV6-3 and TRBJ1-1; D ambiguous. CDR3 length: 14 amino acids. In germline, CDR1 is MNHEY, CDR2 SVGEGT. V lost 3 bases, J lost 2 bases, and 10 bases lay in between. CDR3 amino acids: CASSYLGGNTEAFF. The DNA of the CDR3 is TGTGCCAGCAGTTATCTTGGTGGAAACACTGAAGCTTTCTTT.

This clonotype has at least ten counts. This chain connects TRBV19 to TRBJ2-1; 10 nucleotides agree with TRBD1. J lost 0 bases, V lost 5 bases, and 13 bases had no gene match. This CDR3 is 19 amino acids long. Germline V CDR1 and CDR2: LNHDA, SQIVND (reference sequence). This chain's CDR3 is CASSPPGQGLRSSYNEQFF. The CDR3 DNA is TGTGCCAGTAGTCCACCGGGACAGGGGCTCAGGAGCTCCTACAATGAGCAGTTCTTC.

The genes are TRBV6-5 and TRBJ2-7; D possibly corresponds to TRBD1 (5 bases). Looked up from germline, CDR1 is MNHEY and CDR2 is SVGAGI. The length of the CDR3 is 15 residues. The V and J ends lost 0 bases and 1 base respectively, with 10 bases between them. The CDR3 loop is CASSYSSRASYEQYF. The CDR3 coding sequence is TGTGCCAGCAGTTACTCGAGCAGGGCGTCCTACGAGCAGTACTTC.

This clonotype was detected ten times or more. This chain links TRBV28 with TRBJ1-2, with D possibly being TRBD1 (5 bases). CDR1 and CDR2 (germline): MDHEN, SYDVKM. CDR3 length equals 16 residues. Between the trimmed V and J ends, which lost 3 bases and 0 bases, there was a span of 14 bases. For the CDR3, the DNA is TGTGCCAGCAGTTTGGGGGTTAGGGTATCTAACTATGGCTACACCTTC. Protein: CASSLGVRVSNYGYTF.

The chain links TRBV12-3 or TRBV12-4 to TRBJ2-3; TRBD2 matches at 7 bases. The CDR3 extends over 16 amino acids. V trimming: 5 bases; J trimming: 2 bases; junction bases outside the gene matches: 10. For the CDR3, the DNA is TGTGCCAGCAGTCCCGGGACTATCGGGGCCACAGATACGCAGTATTTT. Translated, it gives CASSPGTIGATDTQYF.

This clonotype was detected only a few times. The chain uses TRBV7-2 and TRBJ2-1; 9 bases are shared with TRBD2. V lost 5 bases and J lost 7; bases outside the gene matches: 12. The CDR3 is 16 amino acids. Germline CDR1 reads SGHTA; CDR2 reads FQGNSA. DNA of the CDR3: TGTGCCAGCAGCGCACTCCTAGCGGGGAGTGGAAATGAGCAGTTCTTC. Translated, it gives CASSALLAGSGNEQFF.

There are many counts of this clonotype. For the CDR3, the DNA is TGTGCCAGTTCTTCCAGGGATGAGACCCAGTACTTC. It encodes CASSSRDETQYF. V and J are TRBV2 and TRBJ2-5, with a possible D match to TRBD1 (5 bases). Trimming removed 9 bases from V and 5 bases from J, with 13 bases in between. The germline V gene encodes CDR1 SNHLY and CDR2 FYNNEI. CDR3 size: 12 residues.